The TCR beta chain described here comes from a study of PD-1 blockade in classical Hodgkin lymphoma. Findings and limits, study-wide: Newly diagnosed patients reportedly had lower baseline TCR diversity than healthy donors.

All trial patients relapsed after autologous stem cell transplantation. Germline loops: CDR1 MDHEN, CDR2 SYDVKM. The CDR3 contains 16 residues. With V trimmed by 4 bases and J by 2 bases, 8 bases remained unmatched. This clone has just a few counts. Its antigen is as yet unknown. Measured with immunoSEQ multiplex PCR; TCRdb has only the in-frame clones, and not every one. The sample includes 40,000 to 50,000 clones, about 86% seen only once; the top ten take approximately 5.7%. The V call is TRBV28, the J call TRBJ1-5; 7 bases fit TRBD1. The source material was peripheral blood mononuclear cells (PBMCs), sampled before the second cycle of nivolumab. The receptor comes from a human donor with classical Hodgkin lymphoma. CDR3 bases: TGTGCCAGCAGTTATAACAGGGGTTTTGGCAATCAGCCCCAGCATTTT. It encodes CASSYNRGFGNQPQHF.